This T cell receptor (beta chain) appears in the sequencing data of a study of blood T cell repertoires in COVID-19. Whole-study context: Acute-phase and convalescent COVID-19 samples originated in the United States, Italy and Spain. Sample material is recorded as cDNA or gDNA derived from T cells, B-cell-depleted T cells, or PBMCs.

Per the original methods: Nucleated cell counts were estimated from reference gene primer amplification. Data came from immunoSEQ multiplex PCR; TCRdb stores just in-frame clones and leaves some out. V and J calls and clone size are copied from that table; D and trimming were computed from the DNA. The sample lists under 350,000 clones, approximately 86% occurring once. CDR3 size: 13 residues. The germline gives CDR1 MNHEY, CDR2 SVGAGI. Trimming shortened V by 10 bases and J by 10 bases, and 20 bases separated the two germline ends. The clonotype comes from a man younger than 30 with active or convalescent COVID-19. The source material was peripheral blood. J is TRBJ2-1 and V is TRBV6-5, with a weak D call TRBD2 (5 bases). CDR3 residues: CAILRDASWEQFF. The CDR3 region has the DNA TGTGCCATCCTCCGGGATGCGTCATGGGAGCAGTTCTTC.